These 27 T cell receptor beta chains share one sample of origin, sequenced in a study of blood T cell repertoires in COVID-19. Some clones are missing from TCRdb's copy, which holds only in-frame ones; the method was immunoSEQ multiplex PCR. The data hold 110,000 to 150,000 clones, with 65% to 80% observed a single time. Sequenced sample: peripheral blood. The receptors stem from a man in his 60s with acute or convalescent COVID-19.

The chain has TRBV5-1 and TRBJ2-5, with D unclear. V dropped 3 bases and J dropped 7 bases, with 19 bases sitting between them. The V gene's germline CDR1 is SGHRS and CDR2 YFSETQ. There are 15 residues in the CDR3. CDR3 bases: TGCGCCAGCAGCTCCCGGTCCTCTCTCGTCGGGACCCAGTACTTC. Amino acids: CASSSRSSLVGTQYF.

The chain combines TRBV4-1 with TRBJ2-1; 9 bases line up with TRBD2. The germline CDR1 and CDR2 sequences are MGHRA and YSYEKL. The J segment lost 7 bases and the V segment lost 4 bases, leaving 14 bases of the junction unmatched. The CDR3 consists of 17 residues. In DNA, the CDR3 is TGCGCCAGCAGCCCCTGGGGAAATAGCGGGGGCGGGAATGAGCAGTTCTTC. Its translation is CASSPWGNSGGGNEQFF.

Concerning this clone itself: The junction departs from the called germline gene at one end, perhaps through a read error. The rearrangement links TRBV28 to TRBJ2-7; TRBD1 matches at 8 bases. This CDR3 is 13 amino acids long. CDR1 and CDR2 from the germline V gene are MDHEN and SYDVKM. CDR3 loop: CASSLYLRDRPFF. DNA of the CDR3: TGTGCCAGCAGTTTATACCTCCGGGACAGGCCGTTCTTC.

A single count supports this clone. The rearrangement links TRBV19 to TRBJ2-1; 11 nucleotides line up with TRBD2. V dropped 2 bases and J dropped 3; count of bases not matched to a gene: 3. CDR3 size: 16 residues. Germline CDR1 reads LNHDA; CDR2 reads SQIVND (reference sequence). Here the CDR3 DNA reads TGTGCCAGTAGTATATGGGGGACTAGCGGCTACAATGAGCAGTTCTTC. Amino acid sequence: CASSIWGTSGYNEQFF.

The rearrangement joins TRBV10-1 to TRBJ2-7; the D gene is possibly TRBD1 (5 bases). The V end was cut by 0 bases, the J end by 8 bases, with 11 bases between. Germline V gene lookup returns CDR1 WNHNN and CDR2 SYGVQD (reference sequence). The CDR3 contains 13 residues. CDR3 sequence reads: CASSESIAGKQYF. The CDR3 coding sequence is TGCGCCAGCAGTGAGTCAATCGCAGGGAAGCAGTACTTC.

The CDR3 region is CASSLWGQGANTEAFF. CDR3 DNA sequence: TGTGCCAGCAGTTTATGGGGACAGGGGGCAAACACTGAAGCTTTCTTT. The rearrangement links TRBV28 to TRBJ1-1, with TRBD1 identical over 12 bases. The CDR3 covers 16 residues. The ends lost 0 bases at V and 2 bases at J; junction bases unmatched: 1. Germline V gives CDR1 MDHEN, CDR2 SYDVKM.

This clone was observed a single time. This chain connects TRBV7-9 to TRBJ1-4; D unresolved. The germline V gene has CDR1 SEHNR and CDR2 FQNEAQ (reference sequence). CDR3 length: 14 amino acids. Deletions cut 5 bases from V and 4 bases from J, with 11 bases between. The chain's CDR3 is CASSTWTRNEKLFF. CDR3 nucleotides: TGTGCCAGCAGCACTTGGACTCGTAATGAAAAACTGTTTTTT.

The V gene is TRBV3-1 (or the pseudogene TRBV3-2), the J gene TRBJ2-7, with 9 bases matching TRBD1. Germline V CDR1 and CDR2: LGHDT, YNNKEL (reference sequence). V shed 4 bases, J shed 2 bases, and the junction held 9 bases outside the gene matches. The CDR3 is 16 amino acids. The chain's CDR3 is CASSPTVGTGTYEQYF. The CDR3 DNA reads as TGTGCCAGCAGCCCTACGGTCGGGACAGGGACCTACGAGCAGTACTTC.

About this clone: One junction end does not reproduce the germline sequence, and a read error may be involved. V and J are TRBV28 and TRBJ2-7, with 11 bases that match TRBD1. Germline CDR1 reads MDHEN; CDR2 reads SYDVKM. The CDR3 has 16 residues. Here the CDR3 reads CASSPTRTGGSHEQYF. CDR3 sequence (DNA): TGTGCCAGCAGCCCTACCCGGACAGGGGGCTCCCACGAGCAGTACTTC. Looking up the rest from reference TRBV28 and TRBJ2-7 gives the full variable domain: DVKVTQSSRYLVKRTGEKVFLECVQDMDHENMFWYRQDPGLGLRLIYFSYDVKMKEKGDIPEGYSVSREKKERFSLILESASTNQTSMYLCASSPTRTGGSHEQYFGPGTRLTVT.

V usage is TRBV19 and J usage is TRBJ2-7; tentative D call: TRBD1 (5 bases). In germline, CDR1 is LNHDA, CDR2 SQIVND (reference sequence). The CDR3 has 13 amino acids. The V and J ends lost 0 bases and 2 bases respectively, with 5 bases between them. CDR3 residues: CASSIEGAYEQYF. The CDR3 DNA follows: TGTGCCAGTAGTATAGAAGGGGCCTACGAGCAGTACTTC.

This chain joins TRBV15 and TRBJ1-2; no definite D call. CDR3 size: 14 residues. V was shortened by 5 bases and J by 8 bases, with 18 bases between the two germline ends. Germline CDR1 and CDR2: LNHNV and YYDKDF (reference sequence). The CDR3 DNA reads TGTGCCACCAGCCCCGATCCGGGTCCGGAAGGCTACACCTTC. Its protein product is CATSPDPGPEGYTF.

J is TRBJ2-2 and V is TRBV5-1; 9 bases map to TRBD2. J gave up 6 bases and V 6 bases, and 9 bases lay outside the gene matches. CDR1 is SGHRS, CDR2 YFSETQ, per germline. The CDR3 has 15 residues. The DNA of the CDR3 is TGCGCCAGCAAGGCGGAACTAGCGGGCCCCGGGGAGCTGTTTTTT. Protein product: CASKAELAGPGELFF.

The V gene is TRBV6-5, the J gene TRBJ2-7, with a possible D match to TRBD2 (6 bases). V was pared by 8 bases and J by 2 bases, with 13 bases between. Germline CDR1 is MNHEY and CDR2 is SVGAGI. The CDR3 contains 13 residues. The CDR3 nucleotides read TGTGCCAGCCGCGGGACGGTAGCCTACGAGCAGTACTTC. Translated: CASRGTVAYEQYF.

This clone was seen only a few times. The chain recombines TRBV2 with TRBJ2-1; 9 nucleotides match TRBD2. The CDR3 is made up of 14 amino acids. Germline values: CDR1 SNHLY, CDR2 FYNNEI. The J segment lost 8 bases and the V segment lost 7 bases, leaving 9 bases of the junction unmatched. CDR3 amino acids: CASKVAGARDEQFF. The CDR3 DNA reads TGTGCCAGCAAGGTAGCGGGAGCCAGGGATGAGCAGTTCTTC.

The chain employs TRBV11-3 and TRBJ2-2, with 8 bases identical to TRBD2. Trimming cost V 4 bases and J 6 bases; bases outside gene matches: 10. Germline lookup yields CDR1 SGHNT and CDR2 YENEEA. CDR3 length equals 16 residues. This CDR3 is CASSYEAAGVAGELFF. The CDR3 DNA is TGTGCCAGCAGCTACGAGGCAGCGGGAGTGGCCGGGGAGCTGTTTTTT.

V and J are TRBV28 and TRBJ2-7; 8 bases line up with TRBD1. Trimming removed 8 bases from V and 5 bases from J; junction bases left unmatched: 11. The germline V gene encodes CDR1 MDHEN and CDR2 SYDVKM. The CDR3 is 14 residues long. The CDR3 DNA follows: TGTGCCAGCGGCTTCTGGACAGGGAGGAACGAGCAGTACTTC. Protein sequence: CASGFWTGRNEQYF.

The CDR3 sequence is CASSIGLKNSGANVLTF. Here the CDR3 DNA reads TGTGCCAGTAGTATTGGTCTAAAGAACTCTGGGGCCAACGTCCTGACTTTC. The J gene is TRBJ2-6, the V gene TRBV19, with D unclear. V lost 3 bases and J lost 0, with 12 bases in between. This CDR3 region has 17 residues. From germline, CDR1 is LNHDA and CDR2 SQIVND (reference sequence). The whole variable domain, filled in from reference TRBV19 and TRBJ2-6, reads DGGITQSPKYLFRKEGQNVTLSCEQNLNHDAMYWYRQDPGQGLRLIYYSQIVNDFQKGDIAEGYSVSREKKESFPLTVTSAQKNPTAFYLCASSIGLKNSGANVLTFGAGSRLTVL.

The chain uses TRBV29-1 and TRBJ1-5; D remains unclear. The V gene lost 1 base and the J gene lost 6 bases, with 7 bases spanning the gap. This CDR3 has 12 amino acids. CDR1 is SQVTM, CDR2 ANQGSEA, per germline. The CDR3 DNA sequence: TGCAGCGTTGAAGGGGAGGGTCAGCCCCAGCATTTT. Amino acid sequence: CSVEGEGQPQHF. The full variable domain, rest sourced from reference TRBV29-1 and TRBJ1-5, is SAVISQKPSRDICQRGTSLTIQCQVDSQVTMMFWYRQQPGQSLTLIATANQGSEATYESGFVIDKFPISRPNLTFSTLTVSNMSPEDSSIYLCSVEGEGQPQHFGDGTRLSIL.

This chain joins TRBV9 and TRBJ2-7, with 10 bases that match TRBD2. The germline gives CDR1 SGDLS, CDR2 YYNGEE. This CDR3 comprises 13 residues. J gave up 6 bases and V 2 bases, and 2 bases lay outside the gene matches. CDR3 in DNA: TGTGCCAGCAGCGTTAGCGGGGGGCGCGAGCAGTACTTC. Its translation: CASSVSGGREQYF.

V gene TRBV3-1 (or the pseudogene TRBV3-2) combines with J gene TRBJ1-2; 12 bases line up with TRBD1. This CDR3 is 16 amino acids long. Germline V gene data show CDR1 as LGHDT and CDR2 as YNNKEL (reference sequence). Unmatched junction bases numbered 10, after V lost 4 bases and J lost 7 bases. CDR3 loop: CASSLTSGQGALGYTF. Here the CDR3 DNA reads TGTGCCAGCAGCCTCACGTCGGGACAGGGGGCGCTTGGCTACACCTTC.

The V call is TRBV5-4, the J call TRBJ1-2; 8 bases align to TRBD1. CDR3 size: 14 residues. Losses at the gene ends were 4 bases for V and 5 bases for J; bases not matched to a gene: 7. The germline V gene has CDR1 SGHNT and CDR2 YYREEE (reference sequence). CDR3 in amino acids: CASSPTWTGYGYTF. For the CDR3, the DNA is TGTGCCAGCAGCCCCACCTGGACAGGGTATGGCTACACCTTC.

The rearrangement links TRBV5-1 to TRBJ2-7; 9 positions agree with TRBD1. CDR1 SGHRS and CDR2 YFSETQ come from the germline V gene. J was trimmed by 0 bases and V by 3 bases; bases with no gene match: 4. This CDR3 contains 15 residues. CDR3 sequence: CASSSGTGISYEQYF. Here the CDR3 DNA reads TGCGCCAGCAGCTCCGGGACAGGGATCTCCTACGAGCAGTACTTC.

The chain joins TRBV3-1 (or the pseudogene TRBV3-2) to TRBJ2-5; tentative D call: TRBD1 (6 bases). The V end was cut by 7 bases, the J end by 5 bases, with 14 bases between. Germline CDR1 LGHDT, CDR2 YNNKEL (reference sequence). This CDR3 contains 13 residues. The CDR3 DNA reads as TGTGCCAGCAACCGCTACAGGGATGAGACCCAGTACTTC. This gives the protein CASNRYRDETQYF.

The rearrangement uses TRBV11-1 and TRBJ2-7, with 7 positions matching TRBD1. The germline CDR1 and CDR2 sequences are SGHAT and FQDESV (reference sequence). The CDR3 totals 15 residues. V was pared by 6 bases and J by 0 bases, with 8 bases of the junction left unmatched. The DNA of the CDR3 is TGTGCCAGCAGGGGGGCCAGGGGGAGCTCCTACGAGCAGTACTTC. This gives the protein CASRGARGSSYEQYF. The variable domain in full, completed from reference TRBV11-1 and TRBJ2-7, reads EAEVAQSPRYKITEKSQAVAFWCDPISGHATLYWYRQILGQGPELLVQFQDESVVDDSQLPKDRFSAERLKGVDSTLKIQPAELGDSAMYLCASRGARGSSYEQYFGPGTRLTVT.

The chain is built from TRBV19 and TRBJ2-2, with 9 bases that match TRBD1. The CDR3 has 15 residues. The junction had 4 bases not matched to a gene; V was cut back by 6 bases and J by 2 bases. Germline assignment: CDR1 LNHDA and CDR2 SQIVND (reference sequence). DNA of the CDR3: TGTGCCAGTAGGGAGGACAGGGGAAACACCGGGGAGCTGTTTTTT. This translates into CASREDRGNTGELFF.

This clone was seen more than once but under ten times. This chain connects TRBV5-1 to TRBJ2-1; 9 positions match TRBD1. There are 14 residues in the CDR3. Germline lookup yields CDR1 SGHRS and CDR2 YFSETQ. Trimming removed 3 bases from V and 8 bases from J; junction bases left unmatched: 6. The CDR3 DNA reads as TGCGCCAGCAGCTCCGGGACAGGGTTTTATGAGCAGTTCTTC. Translated: CASSSGTGFYEQFF.

The chain employs TRBV6-5 and TRBJ1-5; perhaps TRBD1 as D (5 bases). Germline CDR1 reads MNHEY; CDR2 reads SVGAGI. CDR3 length: 11 residues. CDR3 nucleotides: TGTGCTGGAGGGGACCGGGCGCCCCAGCATTTT. It yields the protein CAGGDRAPQHF.